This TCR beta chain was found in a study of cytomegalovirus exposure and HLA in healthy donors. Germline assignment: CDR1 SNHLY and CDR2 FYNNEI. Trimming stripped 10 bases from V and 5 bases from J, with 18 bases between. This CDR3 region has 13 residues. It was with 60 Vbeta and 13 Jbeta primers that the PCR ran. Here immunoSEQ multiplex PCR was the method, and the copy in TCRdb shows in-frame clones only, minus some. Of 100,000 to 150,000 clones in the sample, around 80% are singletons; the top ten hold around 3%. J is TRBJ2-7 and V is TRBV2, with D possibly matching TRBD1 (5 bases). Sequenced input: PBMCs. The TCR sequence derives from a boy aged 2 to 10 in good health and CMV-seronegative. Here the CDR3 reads CATSSRGFNEQYV. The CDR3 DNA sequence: TGTGCCACCTCGAGTAGGGGTTTCAACGAGCAGTACGTC.